This T cell receptor (beta chain) was recovered during a study of identical twins. Healthy Caucasian individuals made up all the donors. Trimming took 0 bases from V and 7 from J; bases not matched to a gene: 10. The CDR3 is 16 amino acids. The germline CDR1 and CDR2 sequences are SGHRS and YFSETQ. cDNA carried unique molecular identifiers, and a universal primer site was added by template switching. MiXCR, run by TCRdb on the 5' RACE reads, gives a single entry per CDR3 protein. This table holds under 900,000 distinct CDR3 sequences, 9% to 15% found once. This sample also appeared in a second study, on yellow fever vaccine responses in identical twins. That work states: In identical twins, vaccine T cell responses appeared partly shared and partly individual.

The sample comprised PBMCs. The V gene is TRBV5-1, the J gene TRBJ1-1, with 9 nucleotides matching TRBD1. The sequence was obtained from a woman aged 18-35 years in good health. Here the CDR3 reads CASSLAGDRAGDEAFF. The CDR3 region has the DNA TGCGCCAGCAGCTTGGCTGGGGACAGGGCGGGAGATGAAGCTTTCTTT.